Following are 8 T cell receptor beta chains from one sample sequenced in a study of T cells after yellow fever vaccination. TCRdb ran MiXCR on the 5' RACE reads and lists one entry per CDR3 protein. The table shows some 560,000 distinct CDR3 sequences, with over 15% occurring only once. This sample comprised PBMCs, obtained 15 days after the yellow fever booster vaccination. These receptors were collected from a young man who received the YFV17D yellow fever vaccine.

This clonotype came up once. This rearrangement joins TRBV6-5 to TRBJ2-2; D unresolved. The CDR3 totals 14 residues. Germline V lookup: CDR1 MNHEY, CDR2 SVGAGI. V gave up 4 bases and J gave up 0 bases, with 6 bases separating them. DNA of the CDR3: TGTGCCAGCAGTTCGGACCCGAACACCGGGGAGCTGTTTTTT. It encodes CASSSDPNTGELFF.

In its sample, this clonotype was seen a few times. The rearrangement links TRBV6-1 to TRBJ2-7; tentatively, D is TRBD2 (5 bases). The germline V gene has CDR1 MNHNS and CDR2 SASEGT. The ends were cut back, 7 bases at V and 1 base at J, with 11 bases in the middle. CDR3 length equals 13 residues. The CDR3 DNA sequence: TGTGCCAGCAAGGGAGTACTTTCCTACGAGCAGTACTTC. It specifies CASKGVLSYEQYF.

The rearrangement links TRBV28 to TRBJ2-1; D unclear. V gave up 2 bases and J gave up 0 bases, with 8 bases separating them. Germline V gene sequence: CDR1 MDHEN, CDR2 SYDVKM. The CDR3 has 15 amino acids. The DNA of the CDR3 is TGTGCCAGCAGTTTAGACGGACCCTCCTACAATGAGCAGTTCTTC. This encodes CASSLDGPSYNEQFF. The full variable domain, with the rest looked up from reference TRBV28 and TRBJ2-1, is DVKVTQSSRYLVKRTGEKVFLECVQDMDHENMFWYRQDPGLGLRLIYFSYDVKMKEKGDIPEGYSVSREKKERFSLILESASTNQTSMYLCASSLDGPSYNEQFFGPGTRLTVL.

The CDR3 sequence: CASSLEGGLTGETQYF. CDR3 DNA sequence: TGTGCCAGCAGCTTAGAAGGCGGGCTAACCGGGGAGACCCAGTACTTC. This rearrangement joins TRBV7-8 to TRBJ2-5, with D tentatively TRBD2 (5 bases). V lost 1 base and J 5 bases, leaving 17 bases between the germline ends. This CDR3 has 16 amino acids. CDR1 and CDR2 from the germline V gene are SGHVS and FQNEAQ.

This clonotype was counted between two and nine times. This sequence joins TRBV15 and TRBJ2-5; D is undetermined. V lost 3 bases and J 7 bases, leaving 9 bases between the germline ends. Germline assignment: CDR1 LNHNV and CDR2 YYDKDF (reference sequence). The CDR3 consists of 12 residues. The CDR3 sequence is CATSRDLWTQYF. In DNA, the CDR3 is TGTGCCACCAGCAGGGATTTGTGGACCCAGTACTTC. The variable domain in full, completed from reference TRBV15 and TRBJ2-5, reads DAMVIQNPRYQVTQFGKPVTLSCSQTLNHNVMYWYQQKSSQAPKLLFHYYDKDFNNEADTPDNFQSRRPNTSFCFLDIRSPGLGDTAMYLCATSRDLWTQYFGPGTRLLVL.

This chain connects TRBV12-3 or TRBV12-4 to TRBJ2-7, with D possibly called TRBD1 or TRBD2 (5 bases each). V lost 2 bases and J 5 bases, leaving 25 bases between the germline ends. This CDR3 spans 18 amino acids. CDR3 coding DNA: TGTGCCAGCAGTTTAATCCGCGCGTGGGGACCGCCTCGCCACGAGCAGTACTTC. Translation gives CASSLIRAWGPPRHEQYF.

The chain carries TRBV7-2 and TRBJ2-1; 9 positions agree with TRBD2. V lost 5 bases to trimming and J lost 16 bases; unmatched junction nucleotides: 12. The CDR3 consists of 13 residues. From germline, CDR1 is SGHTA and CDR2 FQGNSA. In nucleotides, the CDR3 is TGTGCCAGCAGCCCAGGGACTAGCCTGGTGGAATTCTTC. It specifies CASSPGTSLVEFF.

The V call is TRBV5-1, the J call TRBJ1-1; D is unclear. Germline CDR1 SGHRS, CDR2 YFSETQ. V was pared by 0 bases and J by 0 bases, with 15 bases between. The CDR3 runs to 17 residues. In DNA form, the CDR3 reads TGCGCCAGCAGCTTGGTCCCGACCCAGAACATGAACACTGAAGCTTTCTTT. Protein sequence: CASSLVPTQNMNTEAFF.